Included here is one T cell receptor (beta chain) sequence, with context. The CDR3 is made up of 15 amino acids. V lost 1 base, J lost 3 bases, and 13 bases lay in between. In germline, CDR1 is SGHTA, CDR2 FQGTGA. This entry belongs to a study of T cells in localized non-small cell lung cancer. Repertoires were generated with immunoSEQ multiplex PCR, while TCRdb's copy carries only in-frame clones and drops some. The sample has 55,000 to 65,000 clones, 80% to 90% seen once. J is TRBJ2-7 and V is TRBV7-3, with no clear D. The sequencing here drew on peripheral blood, taken before any cancer treatment. This TCR derives from a man aged 35-69 years with stage I squamous cell lung carcinoma. CDR3 sequence reads: CASSLKLGSVYEQYF. The CDR3 nucleotides read TGTGCCAGCAGCTTAAAACTGGGCAGCGTCTACGAGCAGTACTTC.